The 26 T cell receptor beta chains given below trace back to one sample, sequenced in a study of cytomegalovirus exposure and HLA in healthy donors. The primer mix had 60 Vbeta and 13 Jbeta primers. Method: immunoSEQ multiplex PCR; TCRdb's copy keeps in-frame clones and lacks some. This sample contains approximately 130,000 clones. The sequencing sample was made of PBMCs. The receptors shown here come from a woman aged 60 to 75 in good health and CMV-seronegative.

The chain carries TRBV7-3 and TRBJ2-1, with TRBD2 matching 15 bases. Germline V gene data show CDR1 as SGHTA and CDR2 as FQGTGA. V shed 4 bases, J shed 4 bases, and the junction held 2 bases outside the gene matches. The CDR3 is 16 residues long. CDR3 loop: CASSSGLAGGYNEQFF. The CDR3 bases are TGTGCCAGCAGCTCGGGACTAGCGGGGGGTTACAATGAGCAGTTCTTC. Together with reference TRBV7-3 and TRBJ2-1, the CDR3 gives the full variable domain: GAGVSQTPSNKVTEKGKYVELRCDPISGHTALYWYRQSLGQGPEFLIYFQGTGAADDSGLPNDRFFAVRPEGSVSTLKIQRTERGDSAVYLCASSSGLAGGYNEQFFGPGTRLTVL.

J is TRBJ2-1 and V is TRBV6-6, with 7 bases lining up with TRBD2. CDR1 MNHNY and CDR2 SVGAGI come from the germline V gene (reference sequence). With 4 bases clipped from V and 1 base from J, the junction kept 4 bases outside the gene matches. This CDR3 has 15 amino acids. As DNA, the CDR3 is TGTGCCAGCAGTTGGACTAGTGAATCCTACAATGAGCAGTTCTTC. It codes for CASSWTSESYNEQFF.

This chain joins TRBV19 and TRBJ1-1, with unresolved D. Deletions cut 7 bases from V and 1 base from J, with 10 bases between. The CDR3 extends over 13 amino acids. Germline CDR1 and CDR2: LNHDA and SQIVND (reference sequence). The CDR3 DNA follows: TGTGCCAGTATGCTGACACAGAACACTGAAGCTTTCTTT. Translating gives CASMLTQNTEAFF. Looking up the rest from reference TRBV19 and TRBJ1-1 gives the full variable domain: DGGITQSPKYLFRKEGQNVTLSCEQNLNHDAMYWYRQDPGQGLRLIYYSQIVNDFQKGDIAEGYSVSREKKESFPLTVTSAQKNPTAFYLCASMLTQNTEAFFGQGTRLTVV.

This sequence joins TRBV10-2 and TRBJ1-1; 9 bases fit TRBD1. Germline CDR1 is WSHSY and CDR2 is SAAADI. With 6 bases clipped from V and 6 bases from J, the junction kept 11 bases outside the gene matches. The CDR3 covers 15 residues. The CDR3 spells CASRGGGTGRPEAFF. The CDR3 DNA sequence: TGCGCCAGCAGGGGGGGCGGGACAGGGCGGCCTGAAGCTTTCTTT.

The CDR3 protein is CASSLVFGNTEAFF. The CDR3 region has the DNA TGTGCCAGCAGCTTAGTTTTCGGGAACACTGAAGCTTTCTTT. The V and J genes are TRBV7-9 and TRBJ1-1; D is unclear. The V gene lost 1 base and the J gene lost 1 base, with 7 bases spanning the gap. There are 14 residues in the CDR3. Germline-derived CDR1 and CDR2 are SEHNR and FQNEAQ (reference sequence).

The rearrangement joins TRBV30 to TRBJ2-5, with D possibly matching TRBD2 (5 bases). The J call may not be correct, given that the DNA end is closer to TRBJ2-7. The CDR3 is 11 amino acids. CDR1 is GTSNPN, CDR2 SVGIG, per germline (reference sequence). The CDR3 region has the DNA TGTGCCTGGACTGAGGGCTACGAGCAGTACTTC. It codes for CAWTEGYEQYF.

This chain links TRBV6-5 with TRBJ1-1; possibly TRBD1 for D (6 bases). V gave up 2 bases and J gave up 0 bases, with 13 bases separating them. Germline CDR1 MNHEY, CDR2 SVGAGI. This CDR3 is built from 16 residues. The CDR3 nucleotides read TGTGCCAGCAGTTACAGGGGGAAGCCAATGAACACTGAAGCTTTCTTT. Protein: CASSYRGKPMNTEAFF.

The chain links TRBV4-1 to TRBJ2-7, with D hard to call. The CDR3 has 14 amino acids. CDR1 and CDR2 (germline): MGHRA, YSYEKL. V lost 1 base and J lost 3, with 10 bases in between. The CDR3 DNA is TGCGCCAGCAGCCAAGTAACGGGTTTCTACGAGCAGTACTTC. This encodes CASSQVTGFYEQYF.

The V and J genes are TRBV9 and TRBJ1-2; 7 bases agree with TRBD1. Germline lookup yields CDR1 SGDLS and CDR2 YYNGEE. This CDR3 is 15 amino acids long. The J segment lost 2 bases and the V segment lost 2 bases, leaving 6 bases of the junction unmatched. The CDR3 DNA is TGTGCCAGCAGCGTGGATGGGACAGCGAACTATGGCTACACCTTC. Residues: CASSVDGTANYGYTF.

The chain links TRBV2 to TRBJ1-3; 7 nucleotides agree with TRBD1. The CDR3 covers 15 residues. Germline V gives CDR1 SNHLY, CDR2 FYNNEI. Trimming cost V 5 bases and J 5 bases; bases outside gene matches: 9. The DNA of the CDR3 is TGTGCCAGCAGTACCGACAGGGATCAACGAAACACCATATATTTT. Amino acid sequence: CASSTDRDQRNTIYF.

V gene TRBV5-1 combines with J gene TRBJ2-3; 11 positions agree with TRBD2. This CDR3 spans 16 amino acids. Germline-derived CDR1 and CDR2 are SGHRS and YFSETQ. J lost 5 bases, V lost 4 bases, and 9 bases had no gene match. CDR3 residues: CASSLGTSGGGDTQYF. CDR3 bases: TGCGCCAGCAGCCTAGGGACTAGCGGAGGAGGAGATACGCAGTATTTT.

The chain couples TRBV7-8 to TRBJ1-5; maybe TRBD1 (6 bases). The CDR3 loop spans 14 amino acids. V was clipped by 10 bases and J by 2 bases, with 15 bases between them. The germline V gene has CDR1 SGHVS and CDR2 FQNEAQ. CDR3 DNA sequence: TGTGCCATCCAGGGGATTGAAGGCAATCAGCCCCAGCATTTT. This sequence encodes CAIQGIEGNQPQHF.

V usage is TRBV6-1 and J usage is TRBJ2-7, with D perhaps matching TRBD1 (6 bases). The V end was cut by 4 bases, the J end by 3 bases, with 19 bases between. The CDR3 spans 16 residues. The germline CDR1 and CDR2 sequences are MNHNS and SASEGT. The CDR3 DNA is TGTGCCAGCAGTGTTCATCTGAACACAGGGAACTACGAGCAGTACTTC. This encodes CASSVHLNTGNYEQYF.

The gene calls are TRBV6-6 and TRBJ2-1, with 10 nucleotides matching TRBD2. The germline V gene encodes CDR1 MNHNY and CDR2 SVGAGI (reference sequence). Losses at the gene ends were 7 bases for V and 4 bases for J; bases not matched to a gene: 10. This CDR3 region has 16 residues. In nucleotides, the CDR3 is TGTGCCAGCAATAATCCCTCAGCGGGAGGGTACAATGAGCAGTTCTTC. This encodes CASNNPSAGGYNEQFF.

The V gene is TRBV19, the J gene TRBJ1-1; D is perhaps TRBD1 (5 bases). The CDR3 is 13 amino acids. Germline CDR1 LNHDA, CDR2 SQIVND (reference sequence). Trimming cost V 6 bases and J 4 bases, with 12 bases left between them. The CDR3, as DNA: TGTGCCAGTAGCCCTAGGAGGGGCACTGAAGCTTTCTTT. It specifies CASSPRRGTEAFF.

The chain couples TRBV6-6 to TRBJ2-1; 8 bases line up with TRBD2. The V gene end was trimmed by 7 bases and the J gene end by 3 bases; junction bases not matched to a gene: 5. The CDR3 spans 14 residues. The germline CDR1 and CDR2 sequences are MNHNY and SVGAGI (reference sequence). The CDR3 region has the DNA TGTGCCAGCAAGGCGGGGGGCCTCTACAATGAGCAGTTCTTC. As protein: CASKAGGLYNEQFF.

The V call is TRBV5-4, the J call TRBJ2-5; D is uncertain. The CDR3 sequence is 14 residues long. V was shortened by 2 bases and J by 2 bases, with 10 bases between the two germline ends. Per germline, CDR1 SGHNT and CDR2 YYREEE (reference sequence). The CDR3 spells CASSFSGRQETQYF. Here the CDR3 DNA reads TGTGCCAGCAGCTTTTCAGGCAGACAAGAGACCCAGTACTTC.

This chain connects TRBV15 to TRBJ1-5; perhaps TRBD1 as D (5 bases). Deletions cut 0 bases from V and 10 bases from J, with 13 bases between. CDR3 length: 14 residues. CDR1 LNHNV and CDR2 YYDKDF come from the germline V gene (reference sequence). Written as DNA, the CDR3 is TGTGCCACCAGCAGAGATCAGGGAGGCAGTCCCCAGCATTTT. Amino acid sequence: CATSRDQGGSPQHF.

The chain recombines TRBV18 with TRBJ2-6, with a possible D match to TRBD2 (6 bases). The V gene lost 6 bases and the J gene lost 4 bases, with 19 bases spanning the gap. This CDR3 spans 17 amino acids. Per germline, CDR1 KGHSH and CDR2 LQKENI. The CDR3 nucleotides read TGTGCCAGCTCGCGGGACTCACGAGGCGGAGGGGCCAACGTCCTGACTTTC. This sequence encodes CASSRDSRGGGANVLTF.

The rearrangement joins TRBV30 to TRBJ1-6, with a possible D match to TRBD1 (6 bases). The CDR3 has 15 amino acids. V was shortened by 3 bases and J by 5 bases, with 14 bases between the two germline ends. Per the germline V gene, CDR1 is GTSNPN and CDR2 is SVGIG (reference sequence). The CDR3, as DNA: TGTGCCTGGAGGGGAACCGACAGGCATAATTCACCCCTCCACTTT. It is translated as CAWRGTDRHNSPLHF.

The chain is built from TRBV7-3 and TRBJ2-3, with D unresolved. The CDR3 spans 14 residues. Looked up from germline, CDR1 is SGHTA and CDR2 is FQGTGA. V was shortened by 2 bases and J by 0 bases, with 6 bases between the two germline ends. The chain's CDR3 is CASSLGTSTDTQYF. For the CDR3, the DNA is TGTGCCAGCAGCTTAGGTACTAGCACAGATACGCAGTATTTT. The full variable domain, in which reference TRBV7-3 and TRBJ2-3 provide the parts outside the CDR3, is GAGVSQTPSNKVTEKGKYVELRCDPISGHTALYWYRQSLGQGPEFLIYFQGTGAADDSGLPNDRFFAVRPEGSVSTLKIQRTERGDSAVYLCASSLGTSTDTQYFGPGTRLTVL.

The V gene is TRBV4-1, the J gene TRBJ2-7; 7 nucleotides line up with TRBD1. The ends lost 0 bases at V and 0 bases at J; junction bases unmatched: 11. CDR3 length equals 18 residues. Germline-derived CDR1 and CDR2 are MGHRA and YSYEKL. The CDR3, as DNA: TGCGCCAGCAGCCAAGAAACGGGGTTGTGGACAGGCTCCTACGAGCAGTACTTC. Translating gives CASSQETGLWTGSYEQYF.

The rearrangement links TRBV6-5 to TRBJ2-3, with TRBD2 as a possible D gene (7 bases). CDR1 is MNHEY, CDR2 SVGAGI, per germline. V was trimmed by 6 bases and J by 2 bases, leaving 12 bases between them. The CDR3 consists of 14 residues. CDR3 amino acids: CASRRGPNTDTQYF. CDR3 nucleotides: TGTGCCAGCAGGCGGGGGCCGAACACAGATACGCAGTATTTT.

The CDR3 reads CASSEFYGQGVSDGYTF. The DNA of the CDR3 is TGTGCCAGCAGTGAATTTTATGGGCAAGGGGTGTCGGATGGCTACACCTTC. This chain links TRBV25-1 with TRBJ1-2; tentative D call: TRBD1 (5 bases). Germline values: CDR1 MGHDK, CDR2 SYGVNS. Trimming removed 1 base from V and 6 bases from J, with 21 bases in between. The CDR3 has 17 residues.

This chain joins TRBV6-5 and TRBJ2-1, with 9 bases lining up with TRBD2. Germline-derived CDR1 and CDR2 are MNHEY and SVGAGI. The CDR3 extends over 15 amino acids. V lost 2 bases to trimming and J lost 7 bases; unmatched junction nucleotides: 6. This chain's CDR3 is CASSYHTSGQNEQFF. CDR3 sequence (DNA): TGTGCCAGCAGTTACCACACTAGCGGGCAGAATGAGCAGTTCTTC.

V is TRBV27 and J is TRBJ2-2, with 8 bases fitting TRBD2. The germline CDR1 and CDR2 sequences are MNHEY and SMNVEV (reference sequence). V dropped 5 bases and J dropped 8; count of bases not matched to a gene: 10. This CDR3 comprises 15 residues. CDR3: CASSPRGSGKGELFF. In DNA form, the CDR3 reads TGTGCCAGCAGTCCCCGGGGTAGCGGGAAAGGGGAGCTGTTTTTT.